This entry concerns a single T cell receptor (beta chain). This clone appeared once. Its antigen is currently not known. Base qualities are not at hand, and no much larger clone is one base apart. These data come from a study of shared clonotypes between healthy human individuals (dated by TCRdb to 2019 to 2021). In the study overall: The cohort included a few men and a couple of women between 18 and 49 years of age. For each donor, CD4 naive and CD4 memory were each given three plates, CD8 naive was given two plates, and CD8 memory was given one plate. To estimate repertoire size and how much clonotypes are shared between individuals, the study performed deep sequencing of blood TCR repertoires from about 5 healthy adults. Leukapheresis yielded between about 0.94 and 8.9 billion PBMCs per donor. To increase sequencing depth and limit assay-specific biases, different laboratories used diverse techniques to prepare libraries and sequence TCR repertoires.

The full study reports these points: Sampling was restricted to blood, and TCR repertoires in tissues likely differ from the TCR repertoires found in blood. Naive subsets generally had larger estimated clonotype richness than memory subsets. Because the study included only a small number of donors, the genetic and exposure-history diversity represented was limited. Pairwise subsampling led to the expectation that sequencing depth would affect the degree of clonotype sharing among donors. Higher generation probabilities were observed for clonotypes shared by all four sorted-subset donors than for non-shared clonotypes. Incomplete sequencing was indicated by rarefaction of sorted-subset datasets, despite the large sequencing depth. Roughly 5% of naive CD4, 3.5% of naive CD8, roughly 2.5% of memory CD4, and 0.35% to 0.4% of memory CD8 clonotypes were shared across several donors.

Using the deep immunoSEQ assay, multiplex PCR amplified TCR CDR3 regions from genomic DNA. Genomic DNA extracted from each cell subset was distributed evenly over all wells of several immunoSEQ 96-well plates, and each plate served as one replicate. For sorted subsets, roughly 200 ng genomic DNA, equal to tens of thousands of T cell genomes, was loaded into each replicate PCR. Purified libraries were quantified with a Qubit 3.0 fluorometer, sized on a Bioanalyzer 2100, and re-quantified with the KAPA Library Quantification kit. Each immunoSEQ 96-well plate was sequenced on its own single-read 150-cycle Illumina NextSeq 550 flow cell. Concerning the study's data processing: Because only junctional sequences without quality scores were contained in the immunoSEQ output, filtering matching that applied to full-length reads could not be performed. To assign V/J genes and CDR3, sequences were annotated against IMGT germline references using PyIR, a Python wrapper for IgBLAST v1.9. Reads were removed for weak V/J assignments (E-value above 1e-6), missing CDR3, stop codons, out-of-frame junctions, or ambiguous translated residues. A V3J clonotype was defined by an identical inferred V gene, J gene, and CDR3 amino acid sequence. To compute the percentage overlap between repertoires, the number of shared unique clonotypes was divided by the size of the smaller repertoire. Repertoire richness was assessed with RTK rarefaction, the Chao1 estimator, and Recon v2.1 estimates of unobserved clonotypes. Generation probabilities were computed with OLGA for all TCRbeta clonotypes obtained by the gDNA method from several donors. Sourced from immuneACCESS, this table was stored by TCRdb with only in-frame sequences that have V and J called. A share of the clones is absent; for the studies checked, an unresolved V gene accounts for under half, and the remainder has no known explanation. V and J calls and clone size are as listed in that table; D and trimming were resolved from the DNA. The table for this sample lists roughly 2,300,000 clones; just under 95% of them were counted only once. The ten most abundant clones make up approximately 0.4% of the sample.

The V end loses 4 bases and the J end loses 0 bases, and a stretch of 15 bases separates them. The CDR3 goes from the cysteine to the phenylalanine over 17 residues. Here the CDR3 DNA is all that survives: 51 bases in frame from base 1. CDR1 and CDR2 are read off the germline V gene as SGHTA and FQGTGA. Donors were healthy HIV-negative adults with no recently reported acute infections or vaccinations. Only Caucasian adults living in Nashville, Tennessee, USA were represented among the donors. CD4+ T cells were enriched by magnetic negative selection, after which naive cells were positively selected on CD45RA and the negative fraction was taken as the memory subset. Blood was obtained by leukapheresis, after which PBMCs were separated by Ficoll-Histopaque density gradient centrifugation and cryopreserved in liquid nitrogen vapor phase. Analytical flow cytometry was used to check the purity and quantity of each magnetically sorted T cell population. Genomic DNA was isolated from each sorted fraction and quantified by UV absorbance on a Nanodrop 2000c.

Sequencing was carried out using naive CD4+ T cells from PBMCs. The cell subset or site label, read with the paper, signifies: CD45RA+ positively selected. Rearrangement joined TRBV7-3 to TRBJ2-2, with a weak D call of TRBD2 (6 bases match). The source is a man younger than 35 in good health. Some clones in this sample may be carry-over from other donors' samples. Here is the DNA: TGTGCCAGCAGCTCCCGGCGGGGATCCTCGAACACCGGGGAGCTGTTTTTT. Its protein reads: CASSSRRGSSNTGELFF.